The rows below give T cell receptor beta chains drawn from one sample of a study of blood T cell repertoires in COVID-19. Using immunoSEQ multiplex PCR, the repertoire was profiled, and TCRdb retains in-frame clones only, with some absent. Here the sample spans about 240,000 clones, 86% being singletons. The specimen was peripheral blood. The receptors stem from a man in his 60s with acute or convalescent COVID-19. CDR3s include the opening cysteine and the closing phenylalanine or tryptophan. The D gene is left open where the match is weak. The size field is filled for only some rows; it gives once, few, many or a size class.

v_call	j_call	d_call	clone_size	cdr3_aa	cdr3_nt
TRBV18	TRBJ2-3	TRBD1	NA	CASSPGTDDTQYF	TGTGCCAGCTCACCGGGGACAGACGATACGCAGTATTTT
TRBV3-1/TRBV3-2	TRBJ2-1	NA	NA	CASSLGGNEQFF	TGTGCCAGCAGCCTAGGGGGCAATGAGCAGTTCTTC
TRBV4-1	TRBJ2-3	TRBD2	NA	CASSQERLAGVDTQYF	TGCGCCAGCAGCCAAGAGAGACTAGCGGGAGTAGATACGCAGTATTTT
TRBV7-2	TRBJ2-1	NA	NA	CASSQTPGREQFF	TGTGCCAGCAGCCAAACACCTGGGCGTGAGCAGTTCTTC
TRBV27	TRBJ1-2	NA	NA	CASSSRGSGGYTF	TGTGCCAGCAGCTCCCGCGGGTCAGGCGGCTACACCTTC
TRBV6-5	TRBJ2-5	TRBD1	once	CASSLRQGQETQYF	TGTGCCAGCAGTCTACGACAGGGGCAAGAGACCCAGTACTTC
TRBV10-2	TRBJ1-5	TRBD1	NA	CASKDPGGGQPQHF	TGCGCCAGCAAAGACCCAGGGGGCGGTCAGCCCCAGCATTTT
TRBV18	TRBJ1-2	NA	NA	CASSLQPTYGYTF	TGTGCCAGCTCACTACAGCCTACCTATGGCTACACCTTC
TRBV5-1	TRBJ2-1	TRBD1	NA	CASSRRDRDNEQFF	TGCGCCAGCAGCCGCCGGGACAGGGACAATGAGCAGTTCTTC
TRBV7-9	TRBJ2-2	TRBD1	few	CASSLGSLWTGEDTGELFF	TGTGCCAGCAGCTTAGGAAGCCTATGGACAGGGGAGGACACCGGGGAGCTGTTTTTT
TRBV5-1	TRBJ2-7	TRBD2	NA	CASSSGTSGFEQYF	TGCGCCAGCAGCTCCGGGACTAGCGGTTTCGAGCAGTACTTC
TRBV3-1/TRBV3-2	TRBJ2-1	TRBD2	once	CASSPIAGYYNEQFF	TGTGCCAGCAGCCCGATAGCGGGATACTACAATGAGCAGTTCTTC
TRBV28	TRBJ1-5	NA	NA	CASSPTFRGQPQHF	TGTGCCAGCAGTCCGACGTTCCGGGGTCAGCCCCAGCATTTT
TRBV29-1	TRBJ2-4	TRBD1	NA	CSVVGTDNSQYF	TGCAGCGTTGTGGGGACAGACAATTCTCAGTACTTC
TRBV6-5	TRBJ2-7	NA	NA	CASSYLGLGYEQYF	TGTGCCAGCAGTTACCTGGGGCTCGGTTACGAGCAGTACTTC
TRBV10-1	TRBJ2-3	TRBD2	NA	CASTDLSGSFSTDTQYF	TGCGCCAGCACCGACCTAAGCGGGAGCTTTAGCACAGATACGCAGTATTTT
TRBV24-1	TRBJ2-5	TRBD2	NA	CATSLGLAGGETQYF	TGTGCCACCAGCTTGGGACTAGCGGGAGGTGAGACCCAGTACTTC